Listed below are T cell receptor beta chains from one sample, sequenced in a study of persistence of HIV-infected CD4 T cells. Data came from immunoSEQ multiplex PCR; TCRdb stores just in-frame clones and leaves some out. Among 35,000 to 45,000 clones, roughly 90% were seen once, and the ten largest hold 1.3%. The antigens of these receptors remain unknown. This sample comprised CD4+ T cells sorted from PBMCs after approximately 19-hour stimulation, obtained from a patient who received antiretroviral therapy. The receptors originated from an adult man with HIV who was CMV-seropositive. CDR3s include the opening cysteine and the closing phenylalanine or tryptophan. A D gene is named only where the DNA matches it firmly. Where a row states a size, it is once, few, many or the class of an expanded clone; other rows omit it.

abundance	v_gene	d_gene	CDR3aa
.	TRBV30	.	CAWSVGSLQETQYF
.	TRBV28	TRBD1	CASSRGQSTNEKLFF
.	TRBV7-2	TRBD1	CASSLTGGDPDTQYF
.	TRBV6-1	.	CASSELGGIGNQPQHF
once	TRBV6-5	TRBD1	CASRTRGQNEKLFF
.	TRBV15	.	CATSREGGNQPQHF
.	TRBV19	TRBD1	CATAEDRFSGNTIYF
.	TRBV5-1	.	CASSSAYEQYF
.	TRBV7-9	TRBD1	CASRDDRGYTEAFF
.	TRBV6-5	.	CASSTAGTSGGEQYF
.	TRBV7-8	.	CASSPHPEAFF
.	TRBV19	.	CASSITGSGQPQHF
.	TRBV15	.	CATRRMASDKLFF
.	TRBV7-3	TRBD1	CASSPDGTGSRRDTQYF
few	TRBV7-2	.	CASSLAGRTDTQYF
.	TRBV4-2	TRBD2	CASSQEGLAEPTDTQYF
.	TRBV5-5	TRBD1	CASSSKGALSGNTIYF
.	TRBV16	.	CETFLLMNTEAFF
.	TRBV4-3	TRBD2	CASSQASGGSVVTDTQYF
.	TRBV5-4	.	CASSLWGARGYTF
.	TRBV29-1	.	CSVARDGQETQYF
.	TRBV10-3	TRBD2	CAISESTDGLAGGLTEQFF